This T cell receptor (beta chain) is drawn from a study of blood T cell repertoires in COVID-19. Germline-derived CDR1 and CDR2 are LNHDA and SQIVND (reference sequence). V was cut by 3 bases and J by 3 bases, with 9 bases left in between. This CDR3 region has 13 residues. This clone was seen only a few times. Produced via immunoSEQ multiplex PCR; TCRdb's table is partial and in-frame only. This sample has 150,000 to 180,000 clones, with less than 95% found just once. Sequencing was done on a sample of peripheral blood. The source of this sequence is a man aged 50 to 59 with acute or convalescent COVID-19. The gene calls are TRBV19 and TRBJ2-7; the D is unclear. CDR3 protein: CASSINPSYEQYF. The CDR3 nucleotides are TGTGCCAGTAGTATCAACCCGAGCTACGAGCAGTACTTC.